The clone carrying this TCR beta chain was counted ten times or more. Its cognate antigen is unknown. The record originates from a study of T cell repertoires in cytomegalovirus infection. In the study overall: Through public TCR beta signatures, both CMV infection and matching HLA type were indicated. Whole-study findings and limits: Cumulative frequency (of public TCR beta family members) identified carriers of CMV plus the relevant HLA. HLA-C-restricted CMV-specific TCR beta clonotypes prevailed in the ex vivo response.

The V gene's germline CDR1 is SGHTA and CDR2 FQGNSA. The length of the CDR3 is 12 residues. V was pared by 5 bases and J by 5 bases, with 9 bases between. TCRdb called the reads again in MiXCR, with one record for every CDR3 protein. The data show about 490,000 distinct CDR3 sequences, about 11% seen once. Sequences were obtained from PBMCs. This clonotype was obtained from a human donor in good health (CMV status not recorded). Some clones in this sample may be carry-over from other donors' samples. The chain has TRBV7-2 and TRBJ1-1; no clear D gene. The CDR3, as DNA: TGTGCCAGCAGCCGGATAGGGACTGAAGCTTTCTTT. It specifies CASSRIGTEAFF.